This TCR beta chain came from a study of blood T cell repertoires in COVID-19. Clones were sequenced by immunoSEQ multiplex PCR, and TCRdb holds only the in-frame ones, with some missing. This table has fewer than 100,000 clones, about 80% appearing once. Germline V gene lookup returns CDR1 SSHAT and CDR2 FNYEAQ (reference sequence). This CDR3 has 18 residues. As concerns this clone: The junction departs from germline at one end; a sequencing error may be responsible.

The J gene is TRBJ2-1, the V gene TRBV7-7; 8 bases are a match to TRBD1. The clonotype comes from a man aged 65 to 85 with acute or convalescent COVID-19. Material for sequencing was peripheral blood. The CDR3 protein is CASSPGTGITGSYNEQFF. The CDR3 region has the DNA TGTGCTAGCAGCCCCGGGACAGGAATAACAGGCTCCTACAATGAGCAGTTCTTC.